These 26 T cell receptor beta chains came from one sample sequenced in a study of beta chain features in type 1 diabetes. Reverse transcription of all isolated RNA meant that expressed TCRB transcripts were sequenced. The data were produced by immunoSEQ multiplex PCR, yet TCRdb's version contains in-frame clones alone and is incomplete. Of more than 130,000 clones detected, roughly 7.2% appear once; the ten largest clones hold roughly 1.4%. Sequenced: central memory CD4+ T cells from blood. The origin of the receptors is a woman in her thirties in good health.

The sample holds a few counts of this clone. This rearrangement joins TRBV28 to TRBJ2-6, with TRBD1 matching over 8 bases. Germline V gene sequence: CDR1 MDHEN, CDR2 SYDVKM. This CDR3 is built from 15 residues. V was clipped by 6 bases and J by 2 bases; unmatched bases: 3. CDR3 sequence: CASRTGAAGANVLTF. For the CDR3, the DNA is TGTGCCAGCAGGACAGGGGCGGCTGGGGCCAACGTCCTGACTTTC.

This clone has only a few counts. The chain uses TRBV5-7 and TRBJ2-2; 9 bases are shared with TRBD1. TRBV5-7 is an open reading frame, and its role is uncertain. Losses at the gene ends were 1 base for V and 9 bases for J; bases not matched to a gene: 10. This CDR3 is built from 16 residues. CDR3 amino acids: CASSLIGQGLYWELFF. The CDR3 DNA is TGTGCCAGCAGCTTGATCGGACAGGGGCTTTACTGGGAGCTGTTTTTT.

There are a few counts of this clone. The rearrangement joins TRBV30 to TRBJ2-5; D not resolved. Germline V CDR1 and CDR2: GTSNPN, SVGIG (reference sequence). The CDR3 runs to 13 residues. Trimming left V 2 bases short and J 5 bases short, with 12 bases between. CDR3 coding DNA: TGTGCCTGGAGTATAAATCAGGCCGAGACCCAGTACTTC. It yields the protein CAWSINQAETQYF.

This chain links TRBV19 with TRBJ2-7; tentative D call: TRBD1 (6 bases). There are 14 residues in the CDR3. The germline V gene has CDR1 LNHDA and CDR2 SQIVND (reference sequence). V lost 11 bases and J lost 0, with 17 bases in between. The CDR3 here is CAFHPGTLSYEQYF. DNA of the CDR3: TGTGCCTTTCATCCAGGGACACTCTCCTACGAGCAGTACTTC.

The chain employs TRBV10-3 and TRBJ2-1; the D gene is possibly TRBD1 (5 bases). CDR1 is ENHRY, CDR2 SYGVKD, per germline. The CDR3 is 16 residues long. V lost 2 bases and J lost 5, with 16 bases in between. This chain's CDR3 is CAISERASLGHNEQFF. The CDR3 coding sequence is TGTGCCATCAGTGAGAGGGCTAGTCTGGGGCACAATGAGCAGTTCTTC.

This chain uses TRBV29-1 with TRBJ1-1; D possibly corresponds to TRBD1 (5 bases). The V gene's germline CDR1 is SQVTM and CDR2 ANQGSEA. This CDR3 contains 12 residues. V gave up 8 bases and J gave up 3 bases, with 13 bases separating them. CDR3: CSTTRVDTEAFF. CDR3 DNA: TGCAGCACAACCAGGGTGGACACTGAAGCTTTCTTT.

This clone was detected many times. The chain uses TRBV14 and TRBJ2-7; D uncertain. The germline V gene has CDR1 SGHDN and CDR2 FVKESK. Trimming took off 0 bases at V and 12 bases at J, with 12 bases between the two ends. This CDR3 comprises 12 residues. Here the CDR3 reads CASSQDWASPYF. The CDR3 DNA is TGTGCCAGCAGCCAAGATTGGGCATCACCGTACTTC.

This clone was found a few times. The chain employs TRBV6-4 and TRBJ2-1; 12 bases fit TRBD2. Germline V CDR1 and CDR2: MRHNA, SNTAGT. This CDR3 is 20 amino acids long. The V gene end was trimmed by 5 bases and the J gene end by 2 bases; junction bases not matched to a gene: 16. In nucleotides, the CDR3 is TGTGCCAGCAGTAACGAAGGGACGGACTCTAGCGGGAGGGCCTACAATGAGCAGTTCTTC. It encodes CASSNEGTDSSGRAYNEQFF.

This clone was seen repeatedly, ten times or more. The CDR3 DNA sequence: TGTGCCAGCAGCGTAGATCTGGGGGCAGCGGCTTTCTTT. Translated, it gives CASSVDLGAAAFF. The chain carries TRBV9 and TRBJ1-1; a possible D gene is TRBD1 (6 bases). The germline gives CDR1 SGDLS, CDR2 YYNGEE. The CDR3 runs to 13 residues. Deletions cut 0 bases from V and 11 bases from J, with 14 bases between.

V and J are TRBV28 and TRBJ1-5; perhaps TRBD1 as D (5 bases). Germline values: CDR1 MDHEN, CDR2 SYDVKM. V gave up 7 bases and J gave up 0 bases, with 16 bases separating them. The CDR3 is 16 residues long. CDR3 sequence reads: CASKGNTHYSNQPQHF. Written as DNA, the CDR3 is TGTGCCAGCAAGGGGAACACCCACTATAGCAATCAGCCCCAGCATTTT.

The CDR3: CASSIASGNIQETQYF. The CDR3 DNA is TGTGCCAGTAGTATAGCTAGCGGGAACATTCAAGAGACCCAGTACTTC. V and J are TRBV19 and TRBJ2-5; 9 bases line up with TRBD2. Unmatched junction bases numbered 5, after V lost 1 base and J lost 2 bases. The CDR3 has 16 amino acids. CDR1 and CDR2 (germline): LNHDA, SQIVND (reference sequence).

There are a few counts of this clone. Here the CDR3 reads CSAVRETEAFF. CDR3 DNA: TGCAGTGCTGTCAGGGAAACTGAAGCTTTCTTT. This chain uses TRBV20-1 with TRBJ1-1, with D perhaps TRBD1 (5 bases). The CDR3 contains 11 residues. The V gene lost 5 bases and the J gene lost 5 bases, with 9 bases spanning the gap. In germline, CDR1 is DFQATT, CDR2 SNEGSKA (reference sequence).

The CDR3 sequence is CASSLGRGPIEQYF. CDR3 bases: TGTGCCAGCAGTCTCGGCAGGGGGCCGATTGAGCAGTACTTC. This rearrangement joins TRBV5-4 to TRBJ2-7, with 8 bases fitting TRBD1. CDR1 and CDR2 (germline): SGHNT, YYREEE (reference sequence). The CDR3 runs 14 residues. The trim removed 5 bases at V and 7 bases at J, leaving 11 bases unmatched.

This clone was seen only a few times. This chain joins TRBV6-6 and TRBJ2-7, with D possibly TRBD2 on 5 matching bases. CDR3 length equals 13 residues. Germline values: CDR1 MNHNY, CDR2 SVGAGI (reference sequence). V shed 6 bases and J shed 5 bases, with 14 bases lying between them. The CDR3 spells CASRWTPRDEQYF. CDR3 coding DNA: TGTGCCAGCAGGTGGACTCCTCGGGACGAGCAGTACTTC.

V and J are TRBV14 and TRBJ2-5; 9 bases are shared with TRBD2. Trimming took 5 bases from V and 1 from J; bases not matched to a gene: 2. This CDR3 region has 14 residues. Germline V CDR1 and CDR2: SGHDN, FVKESK. CDR3 sequence reads: CASSGLAPQETQYF. The CDR3 DNA follows: TGTGCCAGCAGCGGACTAGCGCCCCAAGAGACCCAGTACTTC.

This chain joins TRBV9 and TRBJ2-7; 9 bases map to TRBD2. In germline, CDR1 is SGDLS, CDR2 YYNGEE. V lost 4 bases to trimming and J lost 4 bases; unmatched junction nucleotides: 9. There are 15 residues in the CDR3. CDR3 loop: CASSPRSSGTYEQYF. DNA for the CDR3: TGTGCCAGCAGCCCCCGTTCTAGCGGGACTTACGAGCAGTACTTC. Based on the CDR3 plus reference TRBV9 and TRBJ2-7, the full variable domain is DSGVTQTPKHLITATGQRVTLRCSPRSGDLSVYWYQQSLDQGLQFLIQYYNGEERAKGNILERFSAQQFPDLHSELNLSSLELGDSALYFCASSPRSSGTYEQYFGPGTRLTVT.

This clone was found many times. The V gene is TRBV18, the J gene TRBJ2-3; 10 bases map to TRBD2. CDR1 is KGHSH and CDR2 is LQKENI in the germline V gene. CDR3 length equals 15 residues. V shed 3 bases, J shed 2 bases, and the junction held 2 bases outside the gene matches. The CDR3 is CASSPTSGFTDTQYF. In nucleotides, the CDR3 is TGTGCCAGCTCACCGACTAGCGGGTTCACAGATACGCAGTATTTT.

The chain employs TRBV4-2 and TRBJ2-1; 8 positions match TRBD1. The CDR3 sequence is 14 residues long. J was trimmed by 5 bases and V by 3 bases; bases with no gene match: 3. Looked up from germline, CDR1 is LGHNA and CDR2 is YNFKEQ. CDR3 DNA sequence: TGTGCCAGCAGCCAGGGACAGGTAAACAATGAGCAGTTCTTC. The encoded protein is CASSQGQVNNEQFF.

V and J are TRBV21-1 and TRBJ1-5. TRBV21-1 is annotated as a pseudogene. The CDR3 has 15 amino acids. CDR3 sequence: CASSKAGGRHQPQHF. Here the CDR3 DNA reads TGTGCCAGCAGCAAAGCGGGGGGAAGACATCAGCCCCAGCATTTT.

The chain couples TRBV6-6 to TRBJ2-3, with TRBD1 matching over 9 bases. With V trimmed by 6 bases and J by 3 bases, 4 bases remained unmatched. This CDR3 spans 14 amino acids. Germline V gene lookup returns CDR1 MNHNY and CDR2 SVGAGI (reference sequence). The CDR3 DNA reads TGTGCCAGCAGCGACAGGGGGGATACAGATACGCAGTATTTT. It encodes CASSDRGDTDTQYF.

The J gene is TRBJ2-5, the V gene TRBV5-1, with D possibly matching TRBD1 (6 bases). V lost 0 bases, J lost 4 bases, and 16 bases lay in between. The CDR3 runs to 16 residues. Germline-derived CDR1 and CDR2 are SGHRS and YFSETQ. Here the CDR3 DNA reads TGCGCCAGCAGCTTGGGGGACACTCGCGGGTTAGAGACCCAGTACTTC. It translates to CASSLGDTRGLETQYF.

The genes are TRBV19 and TRBJ2-3, with TRBD2 identical over 15 bases. Germline V gene lookup returns CDR1 LNHDA and CDR2 SQIVND (reference sequence). The CDR3 is 16 amino acids. V shed 10 bases, J shed 2 bases, and the junction held 7 bases outside the gene matches. The CDR3 spells CATTGTSGRPTDTQYF. CDR3 coding DNA: TGTGCCACTACCGGGACTAGCGGGAGGCCCACAGATACGCAGTATTTT.

In the case of this clone: One end of the junction fails to match germline, which may point to a read error. The rearrangement links TRBV7-2 to TRBJ2-7; TRBD2 matches at 9 bases. The CDR3 spans 15 residues. Germline assignment: CDR1 SGHTA and CDR2 FQGNSA. The CDR3 nucleotides are TGTGCCAGCAGCCAGGATCTAGCGGGGTCCTACGGGCAGTACTTC. Its translation: CASSQDLAGSYGQYF. The whole variable domain, remainder taken from reference TRBV7-2 and TRBJ2-7, is GAGVSQSPSNKVTEKGKDVELRCDPISGHTALYWYRQSLGQGLEFLIYFQGNSAPDKSGLPSDRFSAERTGGSVSTLTIQRTQQEDSAVYLCASSQDLAGSYGQYFGPGTRLTVT.

In its sample, this clone was seen many times. The CDR3 sequence: CASSMGQNYGYTF. The CDR3 DNA sequence: TGTGCCAGCAGCATGGGACAGAACTATGGCTACACCTTC. The chain has TRBV7-3 and TRBJ1-2, with 7 bases lining up with TRBD1. V was clipped by 5 bases and J by 2 bases; unmatched bases: 2. Germline lookup yields CDR1 SGHTA and CDR2 FQGTGA. The CDR3 runs to 13 residues. Together with reference TRBV7-3 and TRBJ1-2, the CDR3 gives the full variable domain: GAGVSQTPSNKVTEKGKYVELRCDPISGHTALYWYRQSLGQGPEFLIYFQGTGAADDSGLPNDRFFAVRPEGSVSTLKIQRTERGDSAVYLCASSMGQNYGYTFGSGTRLTVV.

This clone was recorded at least ten times. J is TRBJ1-5 and V is TRBV19; maybe TRBD1 (5 bases). CDR1 and CDR2 (germline): LNHDA, SQIVND (reference sequence). V was shortened by 3 bases and J by 3 bases, with 21 bases between the two germline ends. The CDR3 length is 18 residues. CDR3 in amino acids: CASSIPASSGELNQPQHF. CDR3 bases: TGTGCCAGTAGTATTCCGGCTTCATCGGGGGAACTCAATCAGCCCCAGCATTTT.

The gene calls are TRBV18 and TRBJ2-1, with D perhaps TRBD2 (6 bases). In germline, CDR1 is KGHSH, CDR2 LQKENI. The CDR3 sequence is 17 residues long. The V end lost 0 bases, the J end lost 1 base, and 13 bases lay between the germline ends. CDR3 in DNA: TGTGCCAGCTCACCACCGAGTAGCGGTGAATCCTACAATGAGCAGTTCTTC. Translating it yields CASSPPSSGESYNEQFF.